The 28 T cell receptor beta chains given below trace back to one sample, sequenced in a study of control samples from healthy donors and cancer patients. Measured with immunoSEQ multiplex PCR; TCRdb has only the in-frame clones, and not every one. This sample has hundreds of thousands of clones, with 82% found just once. Sequenced: PBMCs. Receptor source: a woman aged 55-69 years with lung cancer.

The chain joins TRBV5-1 to TRBJ2-7; maybe TRBD1 (6 bases). Germline V lookup: CDR1 SGHRS, CDR2 YFSETQ. V gave up 4 bases and J gave up 7 bases, with 12 bases separating them. The CDR3 extends over 12 amino acids. CDR3 loop: CASSVNRAEQYF. DNA for the CDR3: TGCGCCAGCAGCGTCAACAGGGCGGAGCAGTACTTC.

The DNA of the CDR3 is TGTGCCAGCAGCCAATTTGTAGGAGGAGGAAACACCATATATTTT. This translates into CASSQFVGGGNTIYF. The rearrangement uses TRBV14 and TRBJ1-3; D unresolved. This CDR3 spans 15 amino acids. CDR1 SGHDN and CDR2 FVKESK come from the germline V gene. V was clipped by 2 bases and J by 4 bases, with 12 bases between them.

The chain links TRBV28 to TRBJ1-2; no clear D gene. Germline values: CDR1 MDHEN, CDR2 SYDVKM. Deletions cut 5 bases from V and 10 bases from J, with 14 bases between. The length of the CDR3 is 12 residues. DNA for the CDR3: TGTGCCAGCAGTCTACAATCCGGGAACTACACCTTC. It codes for CASSLQSGNYTF.

The chain is built from TRBV7-9 and TRBJ2-5, with D possibly matching TRBD1 (7 bases). The germline V and J ends were trimmed by 6 bases and 5 bases, with 16 bases remaining between them. CDR1 is SEHNR, CDR2 FQNEAQ, per germline (reference sequence). The length of the CDR3 is 14 residues. The CDR3, as DNA: TGTGCCAGCAGGTCAGGAGGGGGCGGGGAGACCCAGTACTTC. This encodes CASRSGGGGETQYF. Complete variable domain (other parts from reference TRBV7-9 and TRBJ2-5): DTGVSQNPRHKITKRGQNVTFRCDPISEHNRLYWYRQTLGQGPEFLTYFQNEAQLEKSRLLSDRFSAERPKGSFSTLEIQRTEQGDSAMYLCASRSGGGGETQYFGPGTRLLVL.

V usage is TRBV24-1 and J usage is TRBJ2-1; D may be TRBD2 (6 bases). Germline V CDR1 and CDR2: KGHDR, SFDVKD. This CDR3 is 16 amino acids long. Deletions cut 3 bases from V and 0 bases from J, with 11 bases between. The CDR3 region has the DNA TGTGCCACCAGTGATGGAGGGGCCCGCTCCTACAATGAGCAGTTCTTC. This translates into CATSDGGARSYNEQFF.

This chain joins TRBV3-1 (or the pseudogene TRBV3-2) and TRBJ1-2; D unclear. Germline V gene sequence: CDR1 LGHDT, CDR2 YNNKEL (reference sequence). V lost 4 bases and J lost 4, with 13 bases in between. CDR3 size: 14 residues. CDR3 in DNA: TGTGCCAGCAGCCCATGGGAGGGCGGCTATGGCTACACCTTC. It is translated as CASSPWEGGYGYTF.

The genes are TRBV5-4 and TRBJ1-6; D is possibly TRBD1 (5 bases). V dropped 3 bases and J dropped 6 bases, with 13 bases sitting between them. CDR1 and CDR2 (germline): SGHNT, YYREEE (reference sequence). The CDR3 is 15 amino acids. The CDR3 DNA follows: TGTGCCAGCAGCTGGGGGGGACTTGGTAATTCACCCCTCCACTTT. This translates into CASSWGGLGNSPLHF.

The V call is TRBV5-1, the J call TRBJ2-1; D is unresolved. V lost 6 bases to trimming and J lost 10 bases, with 26 bases between them. CDR3 length: 16 amino acids. CDR1 is SGHRS, CDR2 YFSETQ, per germline. Written as DNA, the CDR3 is TGCGCCAGCACCGTAGTAGCATTTCGAGGATTCGCGGAGCAGTTCTTC. It translates to CASTVVAFRGFAEQFF. The variable domain in full, completed from reference TRBV5-1 and TRBJ2-1, reads KAGVTQTPRYLIKTRGQQVTLSCSPISGHRSVSWYQQTPGQGLQFLFEYFSETQRNKGNFPGRFSGRQFSNSRSEMNVSTLELGDSALYLCASTVVAFRGFAEQFFGPGTRLTVL.

J is TRBJ2-2 and V is TRBV5-1; the D gene could be TRBD1 or TRBD2 (5 bases each). The CDR3 consists of 15 residues. The V end was cut by 4 bases, the J end by 1 base, with 11 bases between. Germline V gene sequence: CDR1 SGHRS, CDR2 YFSETQ. The CDR3 DNA is TGCGCCAGCAGCCCACGGGGCGAGAACACCGGGGAGCTGTTTTTT. It encodes CASSPRGENTGELFF. Full variable domain (rest looked up from reference TRBV5-1 and TRBJ2-2): KAGVTQTPRYLIKTRGQQVTLSCSPISGHRSVSWYQQTPGQGLQFLFEYFSETQRNKGNFPGRFSGRQFSNSRSEMNVSTLELGDSALYLCASSPRGENTGELFFGEGSRLTVL.

In DNA form, the CDR3 reads TGTGCCAGCCGTCAGGGGAGGAACACTGAAGCTTTCTTT. This translates into CASRQGRNTEAFF. The gene calls are TRBV7-3 and TRBJ1-1, with D perhaps matching TRBD1 (6 bases). V lost 8 bases and J 1 base, leaving 11 bases between the germline ends. The CDR3 is made up of 13 amino acids. CDR1 is SGHTA, CDR2 FQGTGA, per germline.

This clone came up a few times. This sequence joins TRBV27 and TRBJ2-3; no reliable D call. Germline loops: CDR1 MNHEY, CDR2 SMNVEV (reference sequence). The CDR3 totals 14 residues. The V and J ends lost 6 bases and 5 bases respectively, with 15 bases between them. This chain's CDR3 is CASRPLIGVDTQYF. The CDR3 DNA reads as TGTGCCAGCAGACCACTTATCGGTGTAGATACGCAGTATTTT.

The gene calls are TRBV5-6 and TRBJ1-4, with TRBD1 matching 8 bases. V lost 2 bases to trimming and J lost 7 bases; unmatched junction nucleotides: 7. The CDR3 is made up of 15 amino acids. Germline assignment: CDR1 SGHDT and CDR2 YYEEEE. CDR3 sequence reads: CASSLPGQAFEKLFF. CDR3 nucleotides: TGTGCCAGCAGCTTACCGGGACAGGCTTTTGAAAAACTGTTTTTT.

The V call is TRBV9, the J call TRBJ2-7; TRBD1 matches at 7 bases. The germline gives CDR1 SGDLS, CDR2 YYNGEE. The ends lost 0 bases at V and 4 bases at J; junction bases unmatched: 7. The CDR3 totals 15 residues. The CDR3 nucleotides read TGTGCCAGCAGCGTAGGGGGGACAGCTATGTACGAGCAGTACTTC. Protein product: CASSVGGTAMYEQYF.

The V and J genes are TRBV3-1 (or the pseudogene TRBV3-2) and TRBJ2-7; 11 bases match TRBD2. Trimming took 4 bases from V and 3 from J; bases not matched to a gene: 8. The CDR3 is 16 residues long. The germline V gene has CDR1 LGHDT and CDR2 YNNKEL (reference sequence). DNA of the CDR3: TGTGCCAGCAGCCCCGGGACTAGCGGAAGGCTCTACGAGCAGTACTTC. Protein product: CASSPGTSGRLYEQYF.

CDR3 DNA sequence: TGTGCCAGCAGCTCCCCCGGCGGAGGGTGGGATGGCTACACCTTC. Its protein is CASSSPGGGWDGYTF. The J gene is TRBJ1-2, the V gene TRBV11-2; D unresolved. Germline V gene lookup returns CDR1 SGHAT and CDR2 FQNNGV. V dropped 4 bases and J dropped 6 bases, with 18 bases sitting between them. This CDR3 spans 15 amino acids.

The rearrangement joins TRBV2 to TRBJ1-2, with D unclear. The germline V gene has CDR1 SNHLY and CDR2 FYNNEI. This CDR3 comprises 13 residues. Deletions cut 3 bases from V and 5 bases from J, with 10 bases between. CDR3 protein: CASSEGGKYGYTF. DNA of the CDR3: TGTGCCAGCAGTGAGGGAGGGAAGTATGGCTACACCTTC. Complete variable domain (other parts from reference TRBV2 and TRBJ1-2): EPEVTQTPSHQVTQMGQEVILRCVPISNHLYFYWYRQILGQKVEFLVSFYNNEISEKSEIFDDQFSVERPDGSNFTLKIRSTKLEDSAMYFCASSEGGKYGYTFGSGTRLTVV.

The rearrangement uses TRBV3-1 (or the pseudogene TRBV3-2) and TRBJ1-1, with D uncertain. The CDR3 contains 14 residues. V lost 1 base and J 1 base, leaving 7 bases between the germline ends. Germline V gives CDR1 LGHDT, CDR2 YNNKEL (reference sequence). DNA for the CDR3: TGTGCCAGCAGCCAAGCCCATCAGAACACTGAAGCTTTCTTT. It translates to CASSQAHQNTEAFF.

Notes on this clone: The same CDR3 can be traced to other DNA sequences in this sample. The CDR3 DNA reads TGTGCCAGCAGCTTAGGACTAGCGGGGGGCACAGATACGCAGTATTTT. Its protein is CASSLGLAGGTDTQYF. The rearrangement links TRBV11-1 to TRBJ2-3; 12 bases fit TRBD2. J gave up 1 base and V 1 base, and 0 bases lay outside the gene matches. Germline CDR1 SGHAT, CDR2 FQDESV (reference sequence). The CDR3 consists of 16 residues.

The count of this clone is one. V and J are TRBV9 and TRBJ1-2; tentative D call: TRBD1 (6 bases). The CDR3 contains 13 residues. Germline CDR1 is SGDLS and CDR2 is YYNGEE. V was pared by 1 base and J by 4 bases, with 8 bases between. The CDR3 coding sequence is TGTGCCAGCAGCGTACCAGGGGTCTATGGCTACACCTTC. Translating it yields CASSVPGVYGYTF.

The chain couples TRBV24-1 to TRBJ2-7, with a weak D call TRBD2 (5 bases). This CDR3 is 14 amino acids long. Germline V gene sequence: CDR1 KGHDR, CDR2 SFDVKD. V dropped 6 bases and J dropped 4 bases, with 15 bases sitting between them. CDR3 in amino acids: CATSPAGLPYEQYF. CDR3 sequence (DNA): TGTGCCACCAGTCCCGCCGGACTCCCTTACGAGCAGTACTTC.

The chain recombines TRBV2 with TRBJ1-5; 10 bases map to TRBD1. J gave up 6 bases and V 6 bases, and 8 bases lay outside the gene matches. Germline V lookup: CDR1 SNHLY, CDR2 FYNNEI. The CDR3 runs 15 residues. In DNA, the CDR3 is TGTGCCAGCAGCCCCGGGACAGGGGACGTTCAGCCCCAGCATTTT. Protein product: CASSPGTGDVQPQHF.

In its sample, this clone was seen a few times. The identical CDR3 is also encoded by other nucleotide sequences in the sample. The CDR3 spells CAWSVGVEKLFF. The CDR3 coding sequence is TGTGCCTGGAGTGTTGGTGTCGAAAAACTGTTTTTT. This chain connects TRBV30 to TRBJ1-4; D gene ambiguous. V lost 0 bases and J lost 8, with 7 bases in between. This CDR3 has 12 amino acids. CDR1 is GTSNPN, CDR2 SVGIG, per germline (reference sequence).

This chain links TRBV27 with TRBJ2-7; 7 bases fit TRBD2. V lost 3 bases to trimming and J lost 2 bases; unmatched junction nucleotides: 7. The germline V gene encodes CDR1 MNHEY and CDR2 SMNVEV (reference sequence). There are 15 residues in the CDR3. The CDR3 coding sequence is TGTGCCAGCAGTTTGTGGGCTAGCGGAGCCTACGAGCAGTACTTC. Its protein product is CASSLWASGAYEQYF.

This chain links TRBV5-4 with TRBJ2-3; D perhaps matches TRBD2 (6 bases). From germline, CDR1 is SGHNT and CDR2 YYREEE (reference sequence). The CDR3 consists of 15 residues. V gave up 0 bases and J gave up 0 bases, with 8 bases separating them. This chain's CDR3 is CASSLAGTSTDTQYF. DNA for the CDR3: TGTGCCAGCAGCTTGGCGGGGACTAGCACAGATACGCAGTATTTT.

This sequence joins TRBV7-2 and TRBJ1-5; D uncertain. The CDR3 sequence is 15 residues long. V gave up 1 base and J gave up 3 bases, with 10 bases separating them. The germline V gene encodes CDR1 SGHTA and CDR2 FQGNSA. The CDR3 sequence is CASSLDGVPNQPQHF. The CDR3 bases are TGTGCCAGCAGCTTAGATGGGGTTCCCAATCAGCCCCAGCATTTT.

This clone has only a few counts. Distinct nucleotide sequences in the sample also encode this CDR3. The rearrangement joins TRBV29-1 to TRBJ1-1, with 9 bases lining up with TRBD1. Germline CDR1 and CDR2: SQVTM and ANQGSEA. The CDR3 extends over 13 amino acids. J lost 10 bases, V lost 0 bases, and 6 bases had no gene match. CDR3 in amino acids: CSVEDRTGVGAFF. In DNA, the CDR3 is TGCAGCGTTGAAGATAGGACAGGGGTAGGAGCTTTCTTT.

This clone appeared a single time. This chain uses TRBV6-5 with TRBJ1-1; 8 nucleotides match TRBD1. In germline, CDR1 is MNHEY, CDR2 SVGAGI. There are 12 residues in the CDR3. V lost 5 bases and J lost 5; bases outside the gene matches: 1. CDR3 sequence: CASSRTGTEAFF. DNA of the CDR3: TGTGCCAGCAGTCGGACAGGGACTGAAGCTTTCTTT.

V gene TRBV5-4 combines with J gene TRBJ2-7; TRBD2 matches at 8 bases. Trimming cost V 7 bases and J 5 bases; bases outside gene matches: 14. This CDR3 contains 15 residues. CDR1 and CDR2 from the germline V gene are SGHNT and YYREEE (reference sequence). CDR3 protein: CASREGGRAVHEQYF. The CDR3 nucleotides are TGTGCCAGCCGGGAGGGAGGACGGGCTGTCCACGAGCAGTACTTC. The whole variable domain, remainder taken from reference TRBV5-4 and TRBJ2-7, is ETGVTQSPTHLIKTRGQQVTLRCSSQSGHNTVSWYQQALGQGPQFIFQYYREEENGRGNFPPRFSGLQFPNYSSELNVNALELDDSALYLCASREGGRAVHEQYFGPGTRLTVT.